In its sample, the clone carrying this T cell receptor (beta chain) was seen once. Living in about two dozen US areas, the participants were between 18 and 89 years of age. Membership in each cohort depended on participant-reported clinical history. Two negative PCRs, clearance, or symptom resolution had been documented for recovered Cohort 3 donors. This CDR3 contains 14 residues. The V end was cut by 5 bases, the J end by 6 bases, with 16 bases between. Per the germline V gene, CDR1 is SEHNR and CDR2 is FQNEAQ (reference sequence). This sample was taken from a study of blood T cell repertoires in COVID-19. Here immunoSEQ multiplex PCR was the method, and the copy in TCRdb shows in-frame clones only, minus some. The sample consists of hundreds of thousands of clones, around nine tenths of them appearing once.

The clonotype originates from a woman in her forties or fifties who had recovered from COVID-19. The chain carries TRBV7-9 and TRBJ1-2; D is unclear. Material: PBMCs or T cells enriched from blood (not recorded which). CDR3 nucleotides: TGTGCCAGCAGCCCCATGCGAGCTCAGGATGGCTACACCTTC. The encoded protein is CASSPMRAQDGYTF.